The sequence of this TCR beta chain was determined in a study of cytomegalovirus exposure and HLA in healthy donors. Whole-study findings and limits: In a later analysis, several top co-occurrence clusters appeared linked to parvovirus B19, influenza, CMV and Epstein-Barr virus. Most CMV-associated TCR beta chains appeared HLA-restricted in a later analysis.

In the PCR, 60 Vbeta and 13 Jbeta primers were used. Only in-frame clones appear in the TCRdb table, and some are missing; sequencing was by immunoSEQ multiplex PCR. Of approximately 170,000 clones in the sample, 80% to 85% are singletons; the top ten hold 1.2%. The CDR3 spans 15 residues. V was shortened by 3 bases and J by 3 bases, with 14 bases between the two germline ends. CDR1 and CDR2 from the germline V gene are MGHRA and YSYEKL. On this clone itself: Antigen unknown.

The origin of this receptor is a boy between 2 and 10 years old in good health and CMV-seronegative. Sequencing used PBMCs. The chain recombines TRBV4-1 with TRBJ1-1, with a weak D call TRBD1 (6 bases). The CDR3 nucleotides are TGCGCCAGCAGCCATTCAAGACAGGAGTACACTGAAGCTTTCTTT. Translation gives CASSHSRQEYTEAFF.